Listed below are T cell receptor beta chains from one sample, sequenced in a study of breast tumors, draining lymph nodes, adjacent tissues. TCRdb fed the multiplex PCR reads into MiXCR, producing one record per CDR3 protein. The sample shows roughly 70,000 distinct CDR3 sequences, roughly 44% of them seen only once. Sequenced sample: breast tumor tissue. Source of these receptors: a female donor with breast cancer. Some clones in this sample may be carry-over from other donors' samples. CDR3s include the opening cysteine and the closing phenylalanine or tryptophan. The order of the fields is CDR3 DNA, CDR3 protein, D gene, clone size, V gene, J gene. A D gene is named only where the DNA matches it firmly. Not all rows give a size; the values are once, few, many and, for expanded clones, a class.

DNA: TGTGCCAGCAGCATCCAAGAGACCCTGTACTTC; CDR3: CASSIQETLYF; D: .; size: .; V: TRBV11-3; J: TRBJ2-5
DNA: TGTGCCACCCGGGACACCAGCAGCTATGGCTACACCTTC; CDR3: CATRDTSSYGYTF; D: .; size: many; V: TRBV6-2/TRBV6-3; J: TRBJ1-2
DNA: TGTGCCAGCAGCCGGGACTACGACACAGATACGCAGTATTTT; CDR3: CASSRDYDTDTQYF; D: TRBD2; size: many; V: TRBV6-1; J: TRBJ2-3
DNA: TGTGCCAGCAGCTTAGGGCCTCCCTTAACTAGCGGGAAGTACAATGAGCAGTTCTTC; CDR3: CASSLGPPLTSGKYNEQFF; D: TRBD2; size: many; V: TRBV7-9; J: TRBJ2-1
DNA: TGTGCCAGCAGCCCGCGTTGGGGACAAGAGACCCAGTACTTC; CDR3: CASSPRWGQETQYF; D: .; size: many; V: TRBV14; J: TRBJ2-5
DNA: TGTGCCAGCAGTTACTCCAGCAGGGTCTTCCAAGAGACCCAGTACTTT; CDR3: CASSYSSRVFQETQYF; D: .; size: .; V: TRBV6-5; J: TRBJ2-5
DNA: TGTGCCAGCAGCCCTAGCGGGGGGGTCGGAGAGACCCAGTACTTC; CDR3: CASSPSGGVGETQYF; D: TRBD2; size: .; V: TRBV5-4; J: TRBJ2-5
DNA: TGTGCCAGCAGTTTCCAGGGGGGGCCGGAGACCCAGTACTTC; CDR3: CASSFQGGPETQYF; D: .; size: many; V: TRBV12-3/TRBV12-4; J: TRBJ2-5
DNA: TGTGCCAGCAGCTACACAGGTCGCAATCAGCCCCAGCATTTT; CDR3: CASSYTGRNQPQHF; D: .; size: many; V: TRBV7-9; J: TRBJ1-5
DNA: TGTGCCAGCAGACCTCGGACGGAGGAGGTCTCCGAGCAGTACTTC; CDR3: CASRPRTEEVSEQYF; D: .; size: many; V: TRBV5-5; J: TRBJ2-7
DNA: TGTGCCAGCTGTCAGGGGGTAGGGCAGCCCCAGCATTTT; CDR3: CASCQGVGQPQHF; D: TRBD1; size: many; V: TRBV27; J: TRBJ1-5
DNA: TGTGCCAGCAGTGAGACAGGGGAGCTGTTTTTT; CDR3: CASSETGELFF; D: .; size: .; V: TRBV6-4; J: TRBJ2-2
DNA: TGTGCCAGCAGCTGGGGGGAGGCGGGGGCCACCGGGGAGCTGTTTTTT; CDR3: CASSWGEAGATGELFF; D: .; size: .; V: TRBV5-6; J: TRBJ2-2
DNA: TGTGCCAGCAGCGATCAGCCGACTAGCGGGAGGATATACTTC; CDR3: CASSDQPTSGRIYF; D: TRBD2; size: many; V: TRBV9; J: TRBJ2-5
DNA: TGTGCCAGCCCCAAGAAGTCGAACTGGGAACAGGGTGGTGAAAAACTGTTTTTT; CDR3: CASPKKSNWEQGGEKLFF; D: .; size: .; V: TRBV7-2; J: TRBJ1-4
DNA: TGTGCCAGTAGTATTCCCAGGGGTCGTGGCTACACCTTC; CDR3: CASSIPRGRGYTF; D: .; size: many; V: TRBV19; J: TRBJ1-2
DNA: TGCAGTGCTAGAGATGTCAAGAACGGGGGGGCCTACAATAGCAATCAGCCCCAGCATTTT; CDR3: CSARDVKNGGAYNSNQPQHF; D: .; size: .; V: TRBV20-1; J: TRBJ1-5
DNA: TGTGCCAGTAGTATGAAGGCCGGGGATTCACCCCTCCACTTT; CDR3: CASSMKAGDSPLHF; D: .; size: many; V: TRBV19; J: TRBJ1-6
DNA: TGTGCCAGCAGGCTCTCCGGGACCCAGTACTTC; CDR3: CASRLSGTQYF; D: .; size: many; V: TRBV12-3/TRBV12-4; J: TRBJ2-5
DNA: TGTGCCAGCAGCCAAGGTGCAGGCTGGGGAGGGCGCACAGATACGCAGTATTTT; CDR3: CASSQGAGWGGRTDTQYF; D: TRBD2; size: many; V: TRBV14; J: TRBJ2-3
DNA: TGTGCCAGCAGACGTCGTTGGACAGCCTATACGGGGGGGTACCAAGAGACCCAGTACTTC; CDR3: CASRRRWTAYTGGYQETQYF; D: TRBD2; size: few; V: TRBV27; J: TRBJ2-5
DNA: TGCAGCGTTGGACAGGGGACGGGAGGTGAAAAACTGTTTTTT; CDR3: CSVGQGTGGEKLFF; D: TRBD1; size: .; V: TRBV29-1; J: TRBJ1-4
DNA: TGTGCCAGTAGTAACAGGGTATTAGCGGGAGGCCACTCCTACAATGAGCAGTTCTTC; CDR3: CASSNRVLAGGHSYNEQFF; D: TRBD2; size: many; V: TRBV19; J: TRBJ2-1
DNA: TGCAGCGTTGAAAGGCGGGGCACTAATGAAAAACTGTTTTTT; CDR3: CSVERRGTNEKLFF; D: .; size: .; V: TRBV29-1; J: TRBJ1-4
DNA: TGTGCCAGTAGTTCCCAGGGTGGGGGGCAGTACACAGATACGCAGTATTTT; CDR3: CASSSQGGGQYTDTQYF; D: .; size: .; V: TRBV19; J: TRBJ2-3
DNA: TGTGCCACCAGCAGAGAATCAGGGGCTCAATACGAGCATTTT; CDR3: CATSRESGAQYEHF; D: .; size: .; V: TRBV15; J: TRBJ1-5
DNA: TGTGCCAGCAGCTTAGGGTGGTTGGCTGGGGCCAACGTCCTGACTTTC; CDR3: CASSLGWLAGANVLTF; D: .; size: many; V: TRBV7-8; J: TRBJ2-6
DNA: TGTGCCACCAGTGATCGACCACCTAACTATGGCTACACCTTC; CDR3: CATSDRPPNYGYTF; D: .; size: .; V: TRBV24-1; J: TRBJ1-2
DNA: TGTGCCAGCAGGGTCGGGCAGACTTACACTGAAGCTTTCTTT; CDR3: CASRVGQTYTEAFF; D: .; size: few; V: TRBV28; J: TRBJ1-1